Listed below are T cell receptor beta chains from one sample, sequenced in a study of Graves' ophthalmopathy and Graves' hyperthyroidism. TCRdb re-called the multiplex PCR reads with MiXCR, one entry per CDR3 protein. The table has hundreds of thousands of distinct CDR3 sequences, 35% to 45% seen once; the top ten hold about 3.3%. The specimen sequenced was peripheral blood. The receptors stem from an adult man with Graves' ophthalmopathy. Each CDR3 is given with its conserved first and last residue. Each record gives: clone size, D gene, V gene, J gene, CDR3 DNA, CDR3 protein. A D gene is named only where the DNA matches it firmly. Not all rows give a size; the values are once, few, many and, for expanded clones, a class.

>few|.|TRBV19|TRBJ1-5
TGTGCCAGCTCACCAAGCCAGGGGAATCAGCCCCAGCATTTT
CASSPSQGNQPQHF
>few|TRBD1|TRBV20-1|TRBJ2-5
TGCAGTGCTAGAGACAGACCAGGGGGCGCGGAGACCCAGTACTTC
CSARDRPGGAETQYF
>.|.|TRBV2|TRBJ1-4
.
CASSETSGTVMKNCFF
>.|.|TRBV5-1|TRBJ1-1
TGCGCCAGCAGCCCCATAGGACGAGGGCTAGAAGCTTTCTTT
CASSPIGRGLEAFF
>many|.|TRBV20-1|TRBJ1-3
TGCAGTGCTAGAGATCTCGGGGGGCCGGGAAACACCATATATTTT
CSARDLGGPGNTIYF
>.|.|TRBV7-9|TRBJ2-6
TGTGCCAGCAGCTTAGGCTCGGGGGTTTCGGGGGCCAACGTCCTGACTTTC
CASSLGSGVSGANVLTF
>many|TRBD2|TRBV7-9|TRBJ2-5
TGTGCCAGCAGCCCCCCCCTAGCGGGTGCAGAGACCCAGTACTTC
CASSPPLAGAETQYF
>many|.|TRBV2|TRBJ1-2
TGTGCCAGCAGTGAAGGAGACAGCCCCTGGTATGGCTACACCTTC
CASSEGDSPWYGYTF
>many|TRBD2|TRBV19|TRBJ2-5
TGTGCCAGTTCCTCCGGGACTAGCGGGTTAGAGACCCAGTACTTC
CASSSGTSGLETQYF
>.|.|TRBV7-9|TRBJ1-2
TGTGCCAGCAGCTCCCTCGACAGGAACTATGGCTACACCTTC
CASSSLDRNYGYTF
>.|.|TRBV12-3/TRBV12-4|TRBJ1-3
TGTGCCAGCAGTTTGCTCCCTCCGGGCTTCTCTGGAAACACCATATATTTT
CASSLLPPGFSGNTIYF
>few|.|TRBV11-2|TRBJ1-2
TGTGCCAGCAGCTTAGATACGGACCTGCTGGAGGGCTACACCTTC
CASSLDTDLLEGYTF
>many|TRBD2|TRBV10-3|TRBJ2-5
TGTGCCATCAGTGGGGTAGCGGGGGAAGAGACCCAGTACTTC
CAISGVAGEETQYF
>.|TRBD1|TRBV5-1|TRBJ1-2
TGCGCCAGCAAAAAGGGACAGTCTAACTATGGCTACACCTTC
CASKKGQSNYGYTF
>.|.|TRBV20-1|TRBJ2-5
TGCAGTGCTCACAGGGATGAGACCCAGTACTTC
CSAHRDETQYF
>.|TRBD2|TRBV10-3|TRBJ2-5
TGTGCCATCAGTGTTGTCGGGGTAGCGGGGGACGTGGCGTCCCAGTACTTC
CAISVVGVAGDVASQYF
>.|.|TRBV20-1|TRBJ2-7
TGCAGTGCTCGGGCTATGGGGGAATTGATTTACGAGCAGTACTTC
CSARAMGELIYEQYF
>.|.|TRBV24-1|TRBJ2-1
TGTGCCACCAGTGATTTGAGCGGAGGCTGGAATGAGCAGTTCTTC
CATSDLSGGWNEQFF
>.|.|TRBV15|TRBJ1-1
TGTGCCACCAGCAGAGGACAGGCGAACGAAGCTTTCTTT
CATSRGQANEAFF
>.|TRBD1|TRBV25-1|TRBJ2-1
TGTGCCAGCAGTGAGTCGACAGGGGGCGCGTACAATGAGCAGTTCTTC
CASSESTGGAYNEQFF
>.|TRBD2|TRBV10-3|TRBJ2-1
TGTGCCATCAGTGAGTTGCCAAGCGCGGGGGGTTACAATGAGCAGTTCTTC
CAISELPSAGGYNEQFF
>.|TRBD1|TRBV29-1|TRBJ1-1
TGCAGCGTTTTCGACAGGGGCAGTGAAGCTTTCTTT
CSVFDRGSEAFF
>.|TRBD2|TRBV7-6|TRBJ2-5
TGTGCCAGCATCGTACTAGCGGGGGGTCAAGAGACCCAGTACTTC
CASIVLAGGQETQYF
>many|.|TRBV5-8|TRBJ2-7
TGTGCCAGCAGCTTGCCGGGGATTAACTACGAGCAGTACTTC
CASSLPGINYEQYF
>.|TRBD2|TRBV20-1|TRBJ2-1
TGCAGTGCACGCGCGGGAGGGCCTAGAAATGAGCAGTTCTTC
CSARAGGPRNEQFF
>many|.|TRBV7-2|TRBJ1-2
TGTGCCAGCAGCTCCTGGGACTATGGCTACACCTTC
CASSSWDYGYTF
>many|.|TRBV7-9|TRBJ1-1
TGTGCCAGCAGCTTATTTCATCACCCCCCGACCACTGAAGCTTTCTTT
CASSLFHHPPTTEAFF
>.|TRBD2|TRBV19|TRBJ2-2
TGTGCCAGTAGTATGAGTAGCGGGAGTCCCACCGGGGAGCTGTTTTTT
CASSMSSGSPTGELFF
>many|.|TRBV2|TRBJ1-5
TGTGCCAGCAGATACAGCAATCAGCCCCAGCATTTT
CASRYSNQPQHF
>many|.|TRBV29-1|TRBJ2-2
TGCAGCGTAATTTCGGGGTACGATGGCACCGGGGAGCTGTTTTTT
CSVISGYDGTGELFF
>.|.|TRBV27|TRBJ2-5
TGTGCCAGCGCCCAGACCCGAGTAAGCGAGACCCAGTACTTC
CASAQTRVSETQYF
>.|.|TRBV7-2|TRBJ2-5
TGTGCCAGCAGCTTAAGGGAGAGGGACCAAGAGACCCAGTACTTC
CASSLRERDQETQYF
>.|TRBD1|TRBV25-1|TRBJ2-5
TGTGCCAGCAGGTGGGGACAGGGGATGCCGGAGACCCAGTACTTC
CASRWGQGMPETQYF
>.|TRBD1|TRBV7-2|TRBJ1-6
TGTGCCAGCTTCGAGGGACAGGAGGACTCACCCCTCCACTTT
CASFEGQEDSPLHF
>.|TRBD1|TRBV29-1|TRBJ1-4
TGCAGCGTTGGGCGGACAGGGCCCGAAAAACTGTTTTTT
CSVGRTGPEKLFF
>many|TRBD1|TRBV29-1|TRBJ1-2
TGCAGCGTGACAGGGGGCGATGGCTACACCTTC
CSVTGGDGYTF
>many|.|TRBV7-9|TRBJ1-5
TGTGCCAGCAGCTTAGGGGGTTACGAGCAGCCCCAGCATTTT
CASSLGGYEQPQHF
>many|.|TRBV6-5|TRBJ1-1
TGTGCCAGCAGTTACTCGGGGGGTAACACTGAAGCTTTCTTT
CASSYSGGNTEAFF
>many|TRBD1|TRBV24-1|TRBJ2-2
TGTGCCACCAGTGATTCACAGGGGGCAATCACCGGGGAGCTGTTTTTT
CATSDSQGAITGELFF